Listed below are T cell receptor beta chains from one sample, sequenced in a study of blood T cell repertoires in COVID-19. Sequencing used immunoSEQ multiplex PCR; TCRdb keeps in-frame clones, though not all of them. This sample has some 240,000 clones, with about 86% found just once. Sequencing was performed on PBMCs or T cells enriched from blood (not recorded which). The receptors derive from a woman aged 40 to 50 with acute COVID-19. CDR3s include the opening cysteine and the closing phenylalanine or tryptophan. Where a row states a size, it is once, few, many or the class of an expanded clone; other rows omit it.

CDR3 length	V gene	clone size	CDR3 protein
13	TRBV10-3	-	CAIGASGEYEQYF
12	TRBV5-1	-	CASSPTRETQYF
13	TRBV3-1/TRBV3-2	once	CASSQVPMDTQYF
13	TRBV6-1	-	CASSEWLAYGYTF
17	TRBV3-1/TRBV3-2	-	CASSQDWAGVSIDEQFF
15	TRBV11-3	-	CASSSKQGQNSPLHF
12	TRBV2	-	CASNRGATEAFF
16	TRBV5-1	-	CASSLGQGAYNSPLHF
12	TRBV5-5	-	CASSLVIETQYF
15	TRBV3-1/TRBV3-2	-	CASSSDGQQNTEAFF
15	TRBV21-1	-	CASSPQRTVGYEQYF
14	TRBV5-4	-	CASSRDRGHPPLHF
14	TRBV20-1	-	CSASGRVLGNTIYF
14	TRBV6-2/TRBV6-3	-	CASSSGSAKNIQYF
14	TRBV7-9	-	CASSESGRVNEQFF
14	TRBV6-5	once	CATLAGEGTGELFF
14	TRBV5-4	-	CASSLEAANYGYTF
16	TRBV27	-	CASSTLPGQSTDTQYF
14	TRBV27	-	CASRTFGRDTEQFF
12	TRBV30	-	CAWKSEGATQYF
13	TRBV18	-	CASSRDRNQPQHF
15	TRBV9	-	CASSARGGRVETQYF
14	TRBV7-9	-	CASSLDGGRYEQYF
13	TRBV28	-	CASSFDTTYEQYF
17	TRBV11-3	-	CASSLQGGQGFNYGYTF
17	TRBV4-1	-	CASSQGLARGAKNIQYF
15	TRBV7-9	-	CASSLTGQGSQPQHF
15	TRBV11-2	-	CASSLVGGALDTQYF
15	TRBV11-2	-	CASSLGGQGSSPLHF
13	TRBV7-9	-	CASSLTGRTEAFF
15	TRBV27	-	CASSYKGTASYEQYF
17	TRBV19	-	CASSIDRAVGQRNGYTF
15	TRBV18	once	CASSPLRSGTDTQYF
13	TRBV3-1/TRBV3-2	once	CASSSRTAFEQYF
17	TRBV12-5	-	CASGLQPGTGAFNEQYF
15	TRBV5-8	few	CASSPGTGFAGELFF
15	TRBV24-1	-	CATRAHRGRKETQYF
15	TRBV5-5	-	CASSHRLSGANVLTF
17	TRBV7-8	-	CASSQRDTGEFQETQYF
13	TRBV24-1	-	CATSEGQLYEQYF
14	TRBV19	-	CASSIQEVGNIQYF
16	TRBV7-2	-	CASSLARGNTGNTIYF
16	TRBV9	-	CASSGGTGHSGNTIYF
12	TRBV7-9	once	CASSHSQGEAFF
14	TRBV2	-	CASRFTGEAQPQHF
17	TRBV3-1/TRBV3-2	-	CASSQGGTAGWDNEQFF
15	TRBV6-4	few	CARTTGEGGRQPQHF
15	TRBV30	-	CAWSVFTSLDNEQFF
14	TRBV5-1	-	CASFGQGADNEQFF
14	TRBV6-5	once	CASSYSPGHDEQYF
14	TRBV5-4	-	CASSPQGANYGYTF
12	TRBV27	-	CASGTGFETQYF
10	TRBV29-1	-	CSVLSDTQYF
14	TRBV9	-	CASSWGRNQETQYF
19	TRBV14	-	CASSQLIRSFAGSKETQYF